The 32 T cell receptor beta chains below come from one sample, sequenced in a study of blood T cell repertoires in COVID-19. Generated by immunoSEQ multiplex PCR, the TCRdb table keeps only in-frame clones and is missing some. The sample includes about 230,000 clones, around 81% seen only once; the top ten take 4% to 5.5%. Material for sequencing was peripheral blood. These receptors were taken from a middle-aged man with active or convalescent COVID-19.

V usage is TRBV19 and J usage is TRBJ1-5, with 8 positions matching TRBD1. Germline values: CDR1 LNHDA, CDR2 SQIVND (reference sequence). V lost 4 bases to trimming and J lost 4 bases; unmatched junction nucleotides: 6. The CDR3 is 15 residues long. CDR3 sequence reads: CASSTGRDRNQPQHF. In DNA, the CDR3 is TGTGCCAGTAGTACAGGCCGGGACAGGAATCAGCCCCAGCATTTT. Drawing the rest from reference TRBV19 and TRBJ1-5, the complete variable domain is DGGITQSPKYLFRKEGQNVTLSCEQNLNHDAMYWYRQDPGQGLRLIYYSQIVNDFQKGDIAEGYSVSREKKESFPLTVTSAQKNPTAFYLCASSTGRDRNQPQHFGDGTRLSIL.

The chain combines TRBV7-9 with TRBJ2-7; maybe TRBD1 (6 bases). The V and J ends lost 2 bases and 6 bases respectively, with 14 bases between them. Germline V gene data show CDR1 as SEHNR and CDR2 as FQNEAQ (reference sequence). The CDR3 is 14 amino acids. DNA of the CDR3: TGTGCCAGCAGCTTAAGGACAGCGGACCGCGAGCAGTACTTC. It codes for CASSLRTADREQYF.

The V and J genes are TRBV11-3 and TRBJ1-1; a possible D gene is TRBD1 (6 bases). CDR1 and CDR2 from the germline V gene are SGHNT and YENEEA. The CDR3 sequence is 14 residues long. Between the trimmed V and J ends, which lost 4 bases and 4 bases, there was a span of 13 bases. The CDR3 spells CASSSGVTGTEAFF. In DNA form, the CDR3 reads TGTGCCAGCAGCTCAGGGGTGACGGGCACTGAAGCTTTCTTT. Looking up the rest from reference TRBV11-3 and TRBJ1-1 gives the full variable domain: EAGVVQSPRYKIIEKKQPVAFWCNPISGHNTLYWYLQNLGQGPELLIRYENEEAVDDSQLPKDRFSAERLKGVDSTLKIQPAELGDSAVYLCASSSGVTGTEAFFGQGTRLTVV.

The rearrangement uses TRBV9 and TRBJ2-5; D ambiguous. The CDR3 runs 13 residues. Germline V gene sequence: CDR1 SGDLS, CDR2 YYNGEE. The germline V and J ends were trimmed by 3 bases and 3 bases, with 9 bases remaining between them. The CDR3 DNA follows: TGTGCCAGCAGCGCTTCAGGAAAAGAGACCCAGTACTTC. Translation: CASSASGKETQYF.

The chain employs TRBV10-3 and TRBJ2-3; 12 nucleotides line up with TRBD2. V trimming: 4 bases; J trimming: 3 bases; junction bases outside the gene matches: 8. There are 17 residues in the CDR3. CDR1 ENHRY and CDR2 SYGVKD come from the germline V gene. The CDR3, as DNA: TGTGCCATCAGTGTGGGACTAGCGGGCCCAGGGACAGATACGCAGTATTTT. Translation gives CAISVGLAGPGTDTQYF.

The CDR3 DNA reads as TGTGCCAGTAGTATAAGGGGCGGGGAGCTGTTTTTT. This translates into CASSIRGGELFF. The V and J genes are TRBV19 and TRBJ2-2; possible D gene TRBD1, 5 bases. The CDR3 consists of 12 residues. Germline V gene sequence: CDR1 LNHDA, CDR2 SQIVND (reference sequence). The V and J ends lost 2 bases and 7 bases respectively, with 5 bases between them.

The chain uses TRBV29-1 and TRBJ1-3; D perhaps matches TRBD1 (6 bases). V was clipped by 4 bases and J by 0 bases, with 10 bases between them. The CDR3 loop spans 14 amino acids. Germline V gene lookup returns CDR1 SQVTM and CDR2 ANQGSEA. CDR3 DNA sequence: TGCAGCGTTGGACAGGCTAGCTCTGGAAACACCATATATTTT. It specifies CSVGQASSGNTIYF.

CDR3 protein: CASSSRGFTGELFF. Here the CDR3 DNA reads TGTGCCAGCAGCTCCAGGGGATTCACCGGGGAGCTGTTTTTT. The J gene is TRBJ2-2, the V gene TRBV7-6; perhaps TRBD1 as D (6 bases). This CDR3 has 14 amino acids. In germline, CDR1 is SGHVS, CDR2 FNYEAQ. The V end was cut by 4 bases, the J end by 4 bases, with 10 bases between.

The chain carries TRBV10-3 and TRBJ2-7, with 11 bases lining up with TRBD1. The V segment lost 7 bases and the J segment 4 bases; nucleotides outside the gene matches: 12. Per the germline V gene, CDR1 is ENHRY and CDR2 is SYGVKD. The CDR3 consists of 16 residues. The CDR3, as DNA: TGTGCCATCACCTCGGGACAGGGGGGACCCGCTTACGAGCAGTACTTC. This gives the protein CAITSGQGGPAYEQYF.

This chain connects TRBV3-1 (or the pseudogene TRBV3-2) to TRBJ2-7, with 7 bases aligning to TRBD1. The ends lost 0 bases at V and 7 bases at J; junction bases unmatched: 6. Per the germline V gene, CDR1 is LGHDT and CDR2 is YNNKEL (reference sequence). The CDR3 contains 14 residues. The CDR3 DNA follows: TGTGCCAGCAGCCAAGATATCGTGACAGGGGAGCAGTACTTC. Translation: CASSQDIVTGEQYF.

V usage is TRBV28 and J usage is TRBJ2-7; 7 positions match TRBD1. V lost 6 bases and J lost 0; bases outside the gene matches: 5. The length of the CDR3 is 14 residues. Germline V gene lookup returns CDR1 MDHEN and CDR2 SYDVKM. The CDR3 nucleotides read TGTGCCAGCAGGAAACAGGGGAGCTCCTACGAGCAGTACTTC. Protein sequence: CASRKQGSSYEQYF.

V and J are TRBV5-4 and TRBJ1-1; D unclear. Germline lookup yields CDR1 SGHNT and CDR2 YYREEE (reference sequence). Trimming pared 3 bases from V and 1 base from J, leaving 13 bases between. This CDR3 is built from 15 residues. The CDR3 DNA reads as TGTGCCAGCAGCTCCCCTCGACTACAGAACACTGAAGCTTTCTTT. Translation: CASSSPRLQNTEAFF.

The chain recombines TRBV6-6 with TRBJ1-4, with a possible D match to TRBD1 (6 bases). Germline V CDR1 and CDR2: MNHNY, SVGAGI (reference sequence). With 0 bases removed from V and 8 bases from J, the gap between germline ends came to 10 bases. The CDR3 is made up of 14 amino acids. The CDR3 sequence is CASSYSTQGEKLFF. The CDR3 DNA reads as TGTGCCAGCAGTTACTCCACCCAGGGGGAAAAACTGTTTTTT.

The rearrangement uses TRBV27 and TRBJ2-7, with TRBD2 matching over 7 bases. Germline loops: CDR1 MNHEY, CDR2 SMNVEV (reference sequence). The length of the CDR3 is 15 residues. Trimming at V came to 3 bases and at J to 6 bases, leaving 11 bases not matched to a gene. Here the CDR3 reads CASSFSGTTSAEQYF. The DNA of the CDR3 is TGTGCCAGCAGTTTTTCCGGGACTACCTCCGCCGAGCAGTACTTC.

V and J are TRBV7-9 and TRBJ1-2, with 10 bases aligning to TRBD1. CDR1 SEHNR and CDR2 FQNEAQ come from the germline V gene (reference sequence). This CDR3 comprises 16 residues. The J segment lost 6 bases and the V segment lost 5 bases, leaving 12 bases of the junction unmatched. Here the CDR3 reads CASSLGIRQGANGYTF. CDR3 in DNA: TGTGCCAGCAGCCTTGGGATTCGACAGGGGGCCAATGGCTACACCTTC. Combining the CDR3 with reference TRBV7-9 and TRBJ1-2 gives the whole variable domain DTGVSQNPRHKITKRGQNVTFRCDPISEHNRLYWYRQTLGQGPEFLTYFQNEAQLEKSRLLSDRFSAERPKGSFSTLEIQRTEQGDSAMYLCASSLGIRQGANGYTFGSGTRLTVV.

V usage is TRBV11-3 and J usage is TRBJ2-2, with D uncertain. Germline CDR1 SGHNT, CDR2 YENEEA. The length of the CDR3 is 15 residues. Trimming left V 1 base short and J 1 base short, with 7 bases between. The CDR3 reads CASSLAAGNTGELFF. The CDR3 DNA follows: TGTGCCAGCAGCTTAGCAGCAGGGAACACCGGGGAGCTGTTTTTT.

The V and J genes are TRBV27 and TRBJ2-7; tentatively, D is TRBD2 (5 bases). The CDR3 spans 14 residues. Germline CDR1 reads MNHEY; CDR2 reads SMNVEV (reference sequence). V lost 6 bases and J 0 bases, leaving 12 bases between the germline ends. CDR3 in amino acids: CASRLGGLSYEQYF. The CDR3, as DNA: TGTGCCAGCAGACTCGGCGGGCTCTCCTACGAGCAGTACTTC.

This chain joins TRBV3-1 (or the pseudogene TRBV3-2) and TRBJ2-7; possible D gene TRBD2, 5 bases. Trimming cost V 1 base and J 7 bases, with 14 bases left between them. This CDR3 contains 14 residues. The V gene's germline CDR1 is LGHDT and CDR2 YNNKEL (reference sequence). CDR3 in DNA: TGTGCCAGCAGCCAAGGTCGAACTTCGGGGGAGCAGTACTTC. This gives the protein CASSQGRTSGEQYF.

The chain uses TRBV6-1 and TRBJ1-1, with D tentatively TRBD1 (5 bases). The CDR3 sequence is 14 residues long. Trimming left V 3 bases short and J 1 base short, with 9 bases between. Germline CDR1 reads MNHNS; CDR2 reads SASEGT. CDR3 sequence reads: CASSDGAANTEAFF. CDR3 bases: TGTGCCAGCAGTGATGGGGCGGCGAACACTGAAGCTTTCTTT.

The V call is TRBV27, the J call TRBJ1-5, with D tentatively TRBD1 (6 bases). The V end was cut by 6 bases, the J end by 0 bases, with 9 bases between. The CDR3 totals 14 residues. CDR1 MNHEY and CDR2 SMNVEV come from the germline V gene (reference sequence). CDR3 nucleotides: TGTGCCAGCAGACCAGGGGATAGCAATCAGCCCCAGCATTTT. This codes for CASRPGDSNQPQHF.

The V call is TRBV11-2, the J call TRBJ2-5; 9 positions agree with TRBD2. The CDR3 spans 14 residues. V lost 3 bases to trimming and J lost 7 bases; unmatched junction nucleotides: 6. The germline V gene has CDR1 SGHAT and CDR2 FQNNGV. The chain's CDR3 is CASSFGRGGRTQYF. In DNA, the CDR3 is TGTGCCAGCAGCTTTGGGCGGGGGGGTAGGACCCAGTACTTC.

As DNA, the CDR3 is TGTGCCAGCAGTAACCTTGACAGGATTGAAGCTTTCTTT. This encodes CASSNLDRIEAFF. The V gene is TRBV6-5, the J gene TRBJ1-1; D possibly corresponds to TRBD1 (6 bases). In germline, CDR1 is MNHEY, CDR2 SVGAGI. There are 13 residues in the CDR3. Deletions cut 5 bases from V and 7 bases from J, with 14 bases between.

The J gene is TRBJ1-4, the V gene TRBV7-2, with D maybe TRBD1 (6 bases). Trimming took off 5 bases at V and 10 bases at J, with 17 bases between the two ends. Germline V lookup: CDR1 SGHTA, CDR2 FQGNSA. This CDR3 has 14 amino acids. CDR3 coding DNA: TGTGCCAGCAGCCCGGGGGGCGGGGGTGGAAAACTGTTTTTT. Its translation is CASSPGGGGGKLFF.

The chain is built from TRBV28 and TRBJ1-2; TRBD1 aligns across 7 bases. Losses at the gene ends were 8 bases for V and 8 bases for J; bases not matched to a gene: 8. CDR3 length: 12 amino acids. Germline V lookup: CDR1 MDHEN, CDR2 SYDVKM. CDR3 sequence (DNA): TGTGCCAGCTCGGACAGGCATCGCGGCTACACCTTC. Translating gives CASSDRHRGYTF.

The chain joins TRBV30 to TRBJ1-2, with no clear D. Germline V gene data show CDR1 as GTSNPN and CDR2 as SVGIG (reference sequence). The V end was cut by 5 bases, the J end by 3 bases, with 13 bases between. CDR3 length: 13 amino acids. The CDR3 region has the DNA TGTGCCTGGGGGGAGGGTTTTTACTATGGCTACACCTTC. This translates into CAWGEGFYYGYTF.

This chain links TRBV9 with TRBJ2-1, with 10 bases fitting TRBD1. Germline lookup yields CDR1 SGDLS and CDR2 YYNGEE. There are 16 residues in the CDR3. V gave up 3 bases and J gave up 10 bases; unmatched junction bases: 13. The CDR3 here is CASSGRSGTGDREQFF. The CDR3 DNA follows: TGTGCCAGCAGCGGACGGTCCGGGACAGGGGACCGGGAGCAGTTCTTC. The full variable domain, completed using reference TRBV9 and TRBJ2-1, is DSGVTQTPKHLITATGQRVTLRCSPRSGDLSVYWYQQSLDQGLQFLIQYYNGEERAKGNILERFSAQQFPDLHSELNLSSLELGDSALYFCASSGRSGTGDREQFFGPGTRLTVL.

The CDR3: CASSTRTGLAAGGGYTF. In nucleotides, the CDR3 is TGTGCCAGTAGTACACGGACAGGGCTGGCCGCCGGTGGTGGCTACACCTTC. The chain is built from TRBV19 and TRBJ1-2; 8 nucleotides align to TRBD1. This CDR3 spans 17 amino acids. CDR1 and CDR2 (germline): LNHDA, SQIVND (reference sequence). V was clipped by 4 bases and J by 7 bases; unmatched bases: 17.

The V call is TRBV6-5, the J call TRBJ2-1; 10 bases align to TRBD1. This CDR3 is built from 15 residues. V lost 5 bases and J lost 0; bases outside the gene matches: 1. CDR1 MNHEY and CDR2 SVGAGI come from the germline V gene. For the CDR3, the DNA is TGTGCCAGCAGTCGACAGGGGGCCTCCTACAATGAGCAGTTCTTC. Translation: CASSRQGASYNEQFF.

The chain carries TRBV12-3 or TRBV12-4 and TRBJ1-6; D is possibly TRBD1 (5 bases). With 6 bases removed from V and 14 bases from J, the gap between germline ends came to 17 bases. This CDR3 has 13 amino acids. CDR3 residues: CASSLDTPSSLHF. CDR3 DNA: TGTGCCAGCAGCCTGGACACACCTAGTTCCCTCCACTTT.

CDR3 DNA sequence: TGTGCCAGCAGCCTATCCACAGATACGCAGTATTTT. Protein sequence: CASSLSTDTQYF. The chain links TRBV9 to TRBJ2-3, with no clear D. The CDR3 has 12 amino acids. V lost 4 bases, J lost 2 bases, and 5 bases lay in between. CDR1 and CDR2 from the germline V gene are SGDLS and YYNGEE.

The chain is built from TRBV5-1 and TRBJ1-2; 7 nucleotides line up with TRBD1. Per germline, CDR1 SGHRS and CDR2 YFSETQ. This CDR3 comprises 15 residues. After removal of 0 bases from V and 1 base from J, the junction contained 3 bases not matched to a gene. CDR3 nucleotides: TGCGCCAGCAGCTTGGAGGGGGACAGTAACTATGGCTACACCTTC. Residues: CASSLEGDSNYGYTF.

This clone was observed a few times. The V and J genes are TRBV30 and TRBJ1-2; possibly TRBD1 for D (5 bases). Germline loops: CDR1 GTSNPN, CDR2 SVGIG (reference sequence). Trimming left V 5 bases short and J 5 bases short, with 15 bases between. This CDR3 comprises 13 residues. The CDR3, as DNA: TGTGCCTGGGCGGTAGGGGTTGGATATGGCTACACCTTC. Encoded protein: CAWAVGVGYGYTF.